This T cell receptor beta chain was observed in a study of OX40 agonist ivuxolimab in advanced cancers. Study-wide background: Three patients, one with hepatocellular carcinoma and two with cutaneous melanoma, responded partially.

The germline gives CDR1 SGHTA, CDR2 FQGNSA. Trimming took off 4 bases at V and 5 bases at J, with 14 bases between the two ends. The CDR3 is 15 residues long. Clones were read by immunoSEQ multiplex PCR, and TCRdb kept only the in-frame ones, dropping some. Among over 60,000 clones listed, around 84% were seen once. The origin of this receptor is an adult with an advanced solid tumor such as melanoma, head and neck, liver or kidney cancer. The sequencing here drew on CD4+ or CD8+ T cells sorted from blood, taken in a trial of the OX40 agonist ivuxolimab. The chain is built from TRBV7-2 and TRBJ1-4; tentatively, D is TRBD1 (5 bases). The CDR3 here is CASSYSGAGNEKLFF. CDR3 nucleotide sequence: TGTGCCAGCAGCTATTCCGGGGCGGGGAATGAAAAACTGTTTTTT.